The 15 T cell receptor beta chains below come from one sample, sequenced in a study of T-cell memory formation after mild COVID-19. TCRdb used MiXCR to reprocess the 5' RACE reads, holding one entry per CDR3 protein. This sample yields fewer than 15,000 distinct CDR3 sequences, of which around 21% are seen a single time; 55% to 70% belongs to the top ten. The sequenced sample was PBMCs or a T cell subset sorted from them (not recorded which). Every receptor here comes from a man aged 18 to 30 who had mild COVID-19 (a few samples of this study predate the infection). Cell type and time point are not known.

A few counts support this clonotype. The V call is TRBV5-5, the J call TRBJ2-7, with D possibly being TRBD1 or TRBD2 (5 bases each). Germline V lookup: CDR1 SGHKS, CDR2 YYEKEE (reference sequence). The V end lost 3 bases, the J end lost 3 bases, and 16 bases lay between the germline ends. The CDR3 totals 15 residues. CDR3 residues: CASSWVGGGSYEQYF. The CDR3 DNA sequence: TGTGCCAGCAGCTGGGTCGGTGGGGGAAGCTACGAGCAGTACTTC.

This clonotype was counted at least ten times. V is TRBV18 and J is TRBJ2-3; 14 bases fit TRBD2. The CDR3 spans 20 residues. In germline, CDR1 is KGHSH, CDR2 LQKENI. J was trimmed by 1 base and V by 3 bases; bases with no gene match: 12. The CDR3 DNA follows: TGTGCCAGCTCACCGTCGGATCCGGGACTAGCGGGGGATGGCACAGATACGCAGTATTTT. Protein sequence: CASSPSDPGLAGDGTDTQYF. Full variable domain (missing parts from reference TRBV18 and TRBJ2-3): NAGVMQNPRHLVRRRGQEARLRCSPMKGHSHVYWYRQLPEEGLKFMVYLQKENIIDESGMPKERFSAEFPKEGPSILRIQQVVRGDSAAYFCASSPSDPGLAGDGTDTQYFGPGTRLTVL.

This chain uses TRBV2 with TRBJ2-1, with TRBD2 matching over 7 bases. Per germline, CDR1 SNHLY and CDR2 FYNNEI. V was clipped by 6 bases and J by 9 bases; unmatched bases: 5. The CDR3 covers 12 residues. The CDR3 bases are TGTGCCAGCAGGGGAGGGTTCGGTGAGCAGTTCTTC. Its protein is CASRGGFGEQFF. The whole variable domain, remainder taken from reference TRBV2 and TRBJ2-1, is EPEVTQTPSHQVTQMGQEVILRCVPISNHLYFYWYRQILGQKVEFLVSFYNNEISEKSEIFDDQFSVERPDGSNFTLKIRSTKLEDSAMYFCASRGGFGEQFFGPGTRLTVL.

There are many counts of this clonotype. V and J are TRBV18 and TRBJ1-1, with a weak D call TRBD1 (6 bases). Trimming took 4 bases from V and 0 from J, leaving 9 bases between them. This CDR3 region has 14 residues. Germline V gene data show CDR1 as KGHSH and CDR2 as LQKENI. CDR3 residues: CASSLGQMNTEAFF. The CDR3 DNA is TGTGCCAGCTCACTCGGACAGATGAACACTGAAGCTTTCTTT.

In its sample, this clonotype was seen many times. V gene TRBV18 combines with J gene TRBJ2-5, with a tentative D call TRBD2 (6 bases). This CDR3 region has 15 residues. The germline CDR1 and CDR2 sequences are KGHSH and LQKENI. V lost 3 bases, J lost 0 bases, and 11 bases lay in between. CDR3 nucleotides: TGTGCCAGCTCACCTCGACTAGTCGACCAAGAGACCCAGTACTTC. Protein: CASSPRLVDQETQYF.

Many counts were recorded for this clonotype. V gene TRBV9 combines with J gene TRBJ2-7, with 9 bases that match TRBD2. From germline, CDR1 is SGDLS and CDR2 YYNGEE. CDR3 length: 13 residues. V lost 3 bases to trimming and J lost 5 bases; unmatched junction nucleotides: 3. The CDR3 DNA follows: TGTGCCAGCAGCGGCGGGGGGGAAAACGAGCAGTACGTC. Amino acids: CASSGGGENEQYV.

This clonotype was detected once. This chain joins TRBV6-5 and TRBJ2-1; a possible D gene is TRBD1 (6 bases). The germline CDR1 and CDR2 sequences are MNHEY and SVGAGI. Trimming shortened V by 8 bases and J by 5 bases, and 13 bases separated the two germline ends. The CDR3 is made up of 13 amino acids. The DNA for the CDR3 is TGTGCCAGCGGAAGACAGGCAAACAATGAGCAGTTCTTC. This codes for CASGRQANNEQFF.

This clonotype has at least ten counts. The CDR3 nucleotides are TGTGCCAGCAGCTTAACAAACTCGTACGAGCAGTACGTC. As protein: CASSLTNSYEQYV. The chain has TRBV7-2 and TRBJ2-7; no reliable D call. The CDR3 length is 13 residues. Trimming left V 2 bases short and J 4 bases short, with 9 bases between. Germline loops: CDR1 SGHTA, CDR2 FQGNSA.

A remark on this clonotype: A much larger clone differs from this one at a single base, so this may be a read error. CDR3 residues: CASRRLAEYTDTQYF. The CDR3 coding sequence is TGTGCCAGCAGACGCCTTGCAGAATACACAGATACGCAGTATTTT. The V and J genes are TRBV28 and TRBJ2-3; D unclear. The CDR3 contains 15 residues. Deletions cut 6 bases from V and 2 bases from J, with 15 bases between. Germline-derived CDR1 and CDR2 are MDHEN and SYDVKM.

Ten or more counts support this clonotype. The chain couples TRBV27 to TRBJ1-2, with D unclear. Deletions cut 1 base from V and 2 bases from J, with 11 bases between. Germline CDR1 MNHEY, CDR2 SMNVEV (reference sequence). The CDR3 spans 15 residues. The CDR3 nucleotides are TGTGCCAGCAGTTTATGGGGAAGGTCGAACTATGGCTACACCTTC. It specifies CASSLWGRSNYGYTF.

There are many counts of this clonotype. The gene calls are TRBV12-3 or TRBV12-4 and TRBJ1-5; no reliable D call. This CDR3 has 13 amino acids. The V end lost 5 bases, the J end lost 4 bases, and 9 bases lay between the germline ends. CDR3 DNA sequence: TGTGCCAGCAGTACCATCGGGAATCAGCCCCAGCATTTT. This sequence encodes CASSTIGNQPQHF.

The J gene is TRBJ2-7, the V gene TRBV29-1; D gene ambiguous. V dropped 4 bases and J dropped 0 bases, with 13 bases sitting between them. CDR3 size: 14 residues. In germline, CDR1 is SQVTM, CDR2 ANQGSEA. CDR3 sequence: CSVVVVQSSYEQYF. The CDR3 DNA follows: TGCAGCGTTGTAGTAGTCCAGAGCTCCTACGAGCAGTACTTC.

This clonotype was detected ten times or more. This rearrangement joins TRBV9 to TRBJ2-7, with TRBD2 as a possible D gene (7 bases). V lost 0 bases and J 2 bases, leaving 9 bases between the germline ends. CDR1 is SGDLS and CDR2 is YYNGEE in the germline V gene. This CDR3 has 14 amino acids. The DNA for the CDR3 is TGTGCCAGCAGCGTAGGCGGGGGCACCTACGAGCAGTACTTC. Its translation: CASSVGGGTYEQYF.

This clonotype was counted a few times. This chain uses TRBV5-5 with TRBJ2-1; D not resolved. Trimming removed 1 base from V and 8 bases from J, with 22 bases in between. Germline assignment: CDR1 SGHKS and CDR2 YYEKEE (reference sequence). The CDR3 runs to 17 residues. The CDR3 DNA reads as TGTGCCAGCAGCTTGCTTGTGGTGGGTTTGGGCGACGATGAGCAGTTCTTC. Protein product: CASSLLVVGLGDDEQFF.

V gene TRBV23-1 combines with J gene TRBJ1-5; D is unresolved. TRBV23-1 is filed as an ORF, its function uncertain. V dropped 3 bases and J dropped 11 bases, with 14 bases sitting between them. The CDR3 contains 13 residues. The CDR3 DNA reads TGCGCCAGCAGTCAGGACCCCGGTAGGTCCCAGCATTTT. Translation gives CASSQDPGRSQHF.